The 24 T cell receptor beta chains reported below all come from one sample, sequenced in a study of T cells in Graves' hyperthyroidism and ophthalmopathy. Researchers took RNA transcripts and amplified the TCR beta CDR3 regions from them. The HTBI primer set was used in a first-round RT-PCR of the TCR CDR3. TCRdb ran MiXCR on the multiplex PCR reads and lists one entry per CDR3 protein. The sample has a few hundred thousand distinct CDR3 sequences, about a sixth seen once. The sequenced sample consisted of blood. The receptors originated from a woman younger than 30 with Graves' hyperthyroidism.

This clonotype was detected ten times or more. The chain is built from TRBV3-1 and TRBJ1-2, with 7 bases lining up with TRBD1. There are 16 residues in the CDR3. From germline, CDR1 is LGHDT and CDR2 YNNKEL (reference sequence). V was pared by 1 base and J by 3 bases, with 8 bases of the junction left unmatched. The CDR3 region is CASSQGDREDDYGYTF. As DNA, the CDR3 is TGTGCCAGCAGCCAAGGGGACAGAGAAGACGACTATGGCTACACCTTC.

This clonotype has only a few counts. V is TRBV4-1 and J is TRBJ1-6, with 7 bases lining up with TRBD1. Trimming cost V 3 bases and J 5 bases; bases outside gene matches: 4. This CDR3 region has 15 residues. CDR1 and CDR2 from the germline V gene are MGHRA and YSYEKL. The CDR3 region is CASSHPDRDNSPLHF. The DNA for the CDR3 is TGCGCCAGCAGCCATCCCGACAGGGATAATTCACCCCTCCACTTT.

This clonotype was seen ten or more times. This chain uses TRBV5-1 with TRBJ2-2; 9 positions agree with TRBD2. Trimming removed 0 bases from V and 3 bases from J; junction bases left unmatched: 6. The CDR3 is 17 amino acids. The germline CDR1 and CDR2 sequences are SGHRS and YFSETQ. The CDR3 here is CASSLDPAGGYTGELFF. DNA of the CDR3: TGCGCCAGCAGCTTGGACCCAGCGGGAGGCTACACCGGGGAGCTGTTTTTT.

This clonotype was detected ten times or more. The J gene is TRBJ1-5, the V gene TRBV2; unclear D gene. This CDR3 contains 17 residues. CDR1 is SNHLY and CDR2 is FYNNEI in the germline V gene. V dropped 4 bases and J dropped 0 bases, with 16 bases sitting between them. The CDR3 region has the DNA TGTGCCAGCAGTGGGGTTAGGACTGGGAATAGCAATCAGCCCCAGCATTTT. Translating gives CASSGVRTGNSNQPQHF.

V gene TRBV6-2 or TRBV6-3 combines with J gene TRBJ2-1, with TRBD2 matching over 9 bases. Trimming removed 0 bases from V and 5 bases from J; junction bases left unmatched: 11. Germline V gene lookup returns CDR1 MNHEY and CDR2 SVGEGT. This CDR3 is built from 18 residues. CDR3 nucleotides: TGTGCCAGCAGTTACTCGAGGGAGCGGGGGGTTCGGGACAATGAGCAGTTCTTC. Translation gives CASSYSRERGVRDNEQFF.

This clonotype showed up many times. The chain uses TRBV5-1 and TRBJ1-2; D gene unclear. V lost 0 bases and J 3 bases, leaving 9 bases between the germline ends. Germline V gene data show CDR1 as SGHRS and CDR2 as YFSETQ. This CDR3 spans 14 amino acids. This chain's CDR3 is CASSLGAVHYGYTF. Here the CDR3 DNA reads TGCGCCAGCAGCTTGGGGGCAGTGCACTATGGCTACACCTTC.

This clonotype has at least ten counts. The V and J genes are TRBV6-5 and TRBJ2-1, with a possible D match to TRBD1 (5 bases). This CDR3 region has 16 residues. V was shortened by 0 bases and J by 8 bases, with 17 bases between the two germline ends. Germline CDR1 reads MNHEY; CDR2 reads SVGAGI. Here the CDR3 DNA reads TGTGCCAGCAGTTACTCGGTCGGGCAGGGTGGCGATGAGCAGTTCTTC. Protein product: CASSYSVGQGGDEQFF.

Many counts were recorded for this clonotype. The junction does not match germline at one end; this may be a read error. The V call is TRBV7-7, the J call TRBJ2-1; either TRBD1 or TRBD2 may supply D (5 bases each). The length of the CDR3 is 16 residues. Germline V gene lookup returns CDR1 SSHAT and CDR2 FNYEAQ (reference sequence). CDR3 coding DNA: TGTGCTAGCAGCCCGAGAGGGGTGGCCGGGGCGGCGGAGCAGTTCTTC. Translated: CASSPRGVAGAAEQFF.

This clonotype was counted once. Possible read error: a much larger clone is one base away. J is TRBJ2-7 and V is TRBV10-1; 7 positions match TRBD2. The CDR3 runs to 15 residues. Looked up from germline, CDR1 is WNHNN and CDR2 is SYGVQD (reference sequence). In nucleotides, the CDR3 is TGCGCCAGCCGTGATTCGGCTAGCGGCTTGCACGAGCAGTACTTC. It yields the protein CASRDSASGLHEQYF.

Here the CDR3 reads CASSFEGAADTQYF. Written as DNA, the CDR3 is TGTGCCAGCAGCTTTGAAGGGGCCGCAGATACGCAGTATTTT. The chain combines TRBV6-1 with TRBJ2-3; a possible D gene is TRBD1 (5 bases). This CDR3 is built from 14 residues. V lost 6 bases and J lost 4, with 14 bases in between. The germline V gene has CDR1 MNHNS and CDR2 SASEGT.

This chain links TRBV28 with TRBJ2-2, with TRBD2 identical over 8 bases. CDR1 is MDHEN, CDR2 SYDVKM, per germline. There are 15 residues in the CDR3. J gave up 0 bases and V 7 bases, and 4 bases lay outside the gene matches. CDR3 nucleotides: TGTGCCAGCACCCGGGGGGGGACGAACACCGGGGAGCTGTTTTTT. It specifies CASTRGGTNTGELFF.

The sample holds many counts of this clonotype. This chain joins TRBV11-3 and TRBJ2-1, with D perhaps matching TRBD1 (6 bases). Germline V lookup: CDR1 SGHNT, CDR2 YENEEA. This CDR3 contains 15 residues. Trimming cost V 5 bases and J 4 bases, with 15 bases left between them. The CDR3 sequence: CASSHRVVGYNEQFF. Written as DNA, the CDR3 is TGTGCCAGCAGCCACAGGGTTGTCGGATACAATGAGCAGTTCTTC.

This clonotype was counted at least ten times. The chain joins TRBV7-8 to TRBJ2-1; D may be TRBD1 or TRBD2 (5 bases each). Germline V gene sequence: CDR1 SGHVS, CDR2 FQNEAQ. The V gene lost 2 bases and the J gene lost 1 base, with 12 bases spanning the gap. The CDR3 covers 16 residues. In DNA form, the CDR3 reads TGTGCCAGCAGCTTACGGGACCGGGAATCCTACAATGAGCAGTTCTTC. Residues: CASSLRDRESYNEQFF. Using reference TRBV7-8 and TRBJ2-1 for the parts outside the CDR3, the full variable domain is GAGVSQSPRYKVAKRGQDVALRCDPISGHVSLFWYQQALGQGPEFLTYFQNEAQLDKSGLPSDRFFAERPEGSVSTLKIQRTQQEDSAVYLCASSLRDRESYNEQFFGPGTRLTVL.

This clonotype was counted ten times or more. A read error may produce the germline difference seen at one junction end. This chain links TRBV7-7 with TRBJ2-1, with 9 nucleotides matching TRBD2. Germline-derived CDR1 and CDR2 are SSHAT and FNYEAQ (reference sequence). The length of the CDR3 is 15 residues. CDR3 protein: CASSLRTSAYNEQFF. DNA for the CDR3: TGTGCTAGCAGCTTAAGGACTAGCGCGTACAATGAGCAGTTCTTC. Complete variable domain (other parts from reference TRBV7-7 and TRBJ2-1): GAGVSQSPRYKVTKRGQDVTLRCDPISSHATLYWYQQALGQGPEFLTYFNYEAQPDKSGLPSDRFSAERPEGSISTLTIQRTEQRDSAMYRCASSLRTSAYNEQFFGPGTRLTVL.

This clonotype was detected a few times. CDR3 region: CASSPSPNEQFF. CDR3 DNA: TGTGCCAGCAGCCCCTCACCCAATGAGCAGTTCTTC. This chain uses TRBV5-6 with TRBJ2-1; no definite D call. The CDR3 runs 12 residues. The germline V gene encodes CDR1 SGHDT and CDR2 YYEEEE. Trimming shortened V by 4 bases and J by 6 bases, and 8 bases separated the two germline ends. Variable domain in full (rest from reference TRBV5-6 and TRBJ2-1): DAGVTQSPTHLIKTRGQQVTLRCSPKSGHDTVSWYQQALGQGPQFIFQYYEEEERQRGNFPDRFSGHQFPNYSSELNVNALLLGDSALYLCASSPSPNEQFFGPGTRLTVL.

V is TRBV5-1 and J is TRBJ1-2; D is ambiguous. V lost 4 bases and J lost 0, with 13 bases in between. Germline V gene sequence: CDR1 SGHRS, CDR2 YFSETQ. The CDR3 sequence is 15 residues long. CDR3 nucleotide sequence: TGCGCCAGCAGCGACGTCTCTGAAGCTAACTATGGCTACACCTTC. This gives the protein CASSDVSEANYGYTF. Full variable domain (rest looked up from reference TRBV5-1 and TRBJ1-2): KAGVTQTPRYLIKTRGQQVTLSCSPISGHRSVSWYQQTPGQGLQFLFEYFSETQRNKGNFPGRFSGRQFSNSRSEMNVSTLELGDSALYLCASSDVSEANYGYTFGSGTRLTVV.

This clonotype was observed many times. The chain recombines TRBV10-3 with TRBJ1-1, with D possibly TRBD1 on 5 matching bases. The CDR3 contains 14 residues. V was clipped by 4 bases and J by 1 base, with 10 bases between them. The V gene's germline CDR1 is ENHRY and CDR2 SYGVKD. The CDR3 region is CAISARQQNTEAFF. As DNA, the CDR3 is TGTGCCATCAGTGCGAGACAGCAGAACACTGAAGCTTTCTTT.

This clonotype was detected many times. The chain couples TRBV3-1 to TRBJ2-3; a possible D gene is TRBD2 (6 bases). Trimming removed 3 bases at V and 4 bases at J, with 14 bases between. The CDR3 has 15 amino acids. Germline V gene sequence: CDR1 LGHDT, CDR2 YNNKEL (reference sequence). CDR3 in amino acids: CASSQEGRVPDTQYF. CDR3 coding DNA: TGTGCCAGCAGCCAGGAGGGGAGAGTGCCAGATACGCAGTATTTT.

The chain joins TRBV6-5 to TRBJ2-1, with 15 bases that match TRBD2. The CDR3 runs 17 residues. V dropped 2 bases and J dropped 4; count of bases not matched to a gene: 3. The germline V gene has CDR1 MNHEY and CDR2 SVGAGI. CDR3 residues: CASSYLGLAGGYNEQFF. As DNA, the CDR3 is TGTGCCAGCAGTTACCTTGGACTAGCGGGGGGGTACAATGAGCAGTTCTTC.

This clonotype was seen a handful of times. The chain recombines TRBV4-1 with TRBJ2-1; D unresolved. The CDR3 is 18 residues long. V lost 1 base, J lost 0 bases, and 16 bases lay in between. Per germline, CDR1 MGHRA and CDR2 YSYEKL. The CDR3, as DNA: TGCGCCAGCAGCCAAGTCTCCGGAAGTGGCACCTCCTACAATGAGCAGTTCTTC. It codes for CASSQVSGSGTSYNEQFF.

This clonotype was seen at least ten times. This sequence joins TRBV6-1 and TRBJ2-1; a possible D gene is TRBD2 (6 bases). The CDR3 spans 15 residues. V lost 5 bases to trimming and J lost 3 bases, with 14 bases between them. The germline gives CDR1 MNHNS, CDR2 SASEGT. This CDR3 is CASSSTSPIYNEQFF. The CDR3 DNA sequence: TGTGCCAGCAGTTCCACTAGCCCGATCTACAATGAGCAGTTCTTC.

This clonotype was observed at least ten times. This chain links TRBV5-1 with TRBJ1-4; 7 nucleotides align to TRBD1. Trimming cost V 4 bases and J 4 bases; bases outside gene matches: 7. This CDR3 spans 15 amino acids. Germline V gene sequence: CDR1 SGHRS, CDR2 YFSETQ. CDR3 nucleotide sequence: TGCGCCAGCAGCCCGGGGACAGCTAGTAATGAAAAACTGTTTTTT. This codes for CASSPGTASNEKLFF.

There are a few counts of this clonotype. Written as DNA, the CDR3 is TGTGCCAGCAGCCAAGTTGTACTAGGGGGGACCGGGGAGCTGTTTTTT. The encoded protein is CASSQVVLGGTGELFF. The rearrangement links TRBV3-1 to TRBJ2-2; perhaps D is TRBD1 or TRBD2 (6 bases each). V lost 1 base and J lost 5, with 14 bases in between. The CDR3 totals 16 residues. Germline loops: CDR1 LGHDT, CDR2 YNNKEL (reference sequence).

This clonotype has just a few counts. CDR3 residues: CASSPLGLGEQFF. DNA of the CDR3: TGTGCCAGTAGTCCCCTAGGATTAGGTGAGCAGTTCTTC. The V and J genes are TRBV19 and TRBJ2-1; D remains unclear. This CDR3 contains 13 residues. With 5 bases removed from V and 9 bases from J, the gap between germline ends came to 14 bases. Per germline, CDR1 LNHDA and CDR2 SQIVND (reference sequence). The entire variable domain, with the rest obtained from reference TRBV19 and TRBJ2-1, is as follows: DGGITQSPKYLFRKEGQNVTLSCEQNLNHDAMYWYRQDPGQGLRLIYYSQIVNDFQKGDIAEGYSVSREKKESFPLTVTSAQKNPTAFYLCASSPLGLGEQFFGPGTRLTVL.